Here is one T cell receptor (beta chain) with its context. The data were taken from a study of control samples from healthy donors and cancer patients. The table came from immunoSEQ multiplex PCR; TCRdb's copy has only in-frame clones and leaves some out. The table includes 250,000 to 300,000 clones, more than 65% detected once. Unmatched junction bases numbered 1, after V lost 5 bases and J lost 4 bases. This CDR3 is built from 14 residues. In germline, CDR1 is SGHRS, CDR2 YFSETQ. The sequenced sample consisted of PBMCs. V is TRBV5-1 and J is TRBJ2-1; 12 bases are a match to TRBD2. The TCR comes from a woman in her sixties or seventies with lung cancer. This CDR3 is CASRGLAGYNEQFF. The CDR3 coding sequence is TGCGCCAGCAGGGGACTAGCGGGTTACAATGAGCAGTTCTTC.